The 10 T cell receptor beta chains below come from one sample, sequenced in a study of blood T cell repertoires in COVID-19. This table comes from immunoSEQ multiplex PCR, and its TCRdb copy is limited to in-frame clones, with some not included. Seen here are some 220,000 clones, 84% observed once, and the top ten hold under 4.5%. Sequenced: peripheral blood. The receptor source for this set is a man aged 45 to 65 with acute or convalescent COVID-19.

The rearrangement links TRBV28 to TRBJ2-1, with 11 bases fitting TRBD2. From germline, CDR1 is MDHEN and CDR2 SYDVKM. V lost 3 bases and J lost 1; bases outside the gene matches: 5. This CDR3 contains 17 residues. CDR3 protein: CASSFTSGRVSYNEQFF. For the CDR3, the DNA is TGTGCCAGCAGTTTCACTAGCGGGAGAGTATCCTACAATGAGCAGTTCTTC.

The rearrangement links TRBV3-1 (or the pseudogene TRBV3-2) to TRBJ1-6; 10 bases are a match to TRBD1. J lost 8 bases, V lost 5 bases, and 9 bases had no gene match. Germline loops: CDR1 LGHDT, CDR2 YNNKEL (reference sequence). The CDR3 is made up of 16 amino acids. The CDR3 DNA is TGTGCCAGCAGCATAGGGACAGGGGTTACGCATTCACCCCTCCACTTT. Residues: CASSIGTGVTHSPLHF.

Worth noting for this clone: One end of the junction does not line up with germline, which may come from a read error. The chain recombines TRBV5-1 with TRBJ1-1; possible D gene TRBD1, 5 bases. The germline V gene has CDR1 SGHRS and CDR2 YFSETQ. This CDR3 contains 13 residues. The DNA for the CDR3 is TGCGCCTGCAGCTTGGGGACGGGGGATGAAGCTTTCTTT. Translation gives CACSLGTGDEAFF.

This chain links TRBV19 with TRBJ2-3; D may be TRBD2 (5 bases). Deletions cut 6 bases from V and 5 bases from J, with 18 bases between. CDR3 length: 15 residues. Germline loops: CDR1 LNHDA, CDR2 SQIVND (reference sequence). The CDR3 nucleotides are TGTGCCAGTAGGGATCAAAGCGGATGGGGAGATACGCAGTATTTT. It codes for CASRDQSGWGDTQYF.

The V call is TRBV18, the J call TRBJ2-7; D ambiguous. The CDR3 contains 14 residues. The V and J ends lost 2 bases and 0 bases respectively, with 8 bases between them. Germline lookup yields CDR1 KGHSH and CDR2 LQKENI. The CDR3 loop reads CASSPTRHSYEQYF. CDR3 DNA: TGTGCCAGCTCACCAACGCGGCACTCCTACGAGCAGTACTTC. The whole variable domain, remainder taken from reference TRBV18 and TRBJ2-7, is NAGVMQNPRHLVRRRGQEARLRCSPMKGHSHVYWYRQLPEEGLKFMVYLQKENIIDESGMPKERFSAEFPKEGPSILRIQQVVRGDSAAYFCASSPTRHSYEQYFGPGTRLTVT.

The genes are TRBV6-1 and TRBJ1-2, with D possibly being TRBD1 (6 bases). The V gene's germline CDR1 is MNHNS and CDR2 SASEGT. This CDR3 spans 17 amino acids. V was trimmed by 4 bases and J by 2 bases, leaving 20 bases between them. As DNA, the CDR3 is TGTGCCAGCAGTGGGCTGGGTCGAGGCAGGGGCAACTATGGCTACACCTTC. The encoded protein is CASSGLGRGRGNYGYTF.

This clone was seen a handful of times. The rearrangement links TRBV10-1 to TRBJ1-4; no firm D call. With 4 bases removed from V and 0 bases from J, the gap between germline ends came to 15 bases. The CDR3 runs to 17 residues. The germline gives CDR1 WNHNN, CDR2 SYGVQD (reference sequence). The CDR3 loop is CASSGAGSTTTNEKLFF. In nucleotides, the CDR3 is TGCGCCAGCAGTGGCGCAGGTTCCACCACAACTAATGAAAAACTGTTTTTT.

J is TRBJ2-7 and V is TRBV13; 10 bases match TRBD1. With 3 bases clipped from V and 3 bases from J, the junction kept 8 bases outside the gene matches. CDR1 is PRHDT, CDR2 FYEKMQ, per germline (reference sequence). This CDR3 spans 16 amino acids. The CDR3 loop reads CASSFFTGTGVYEQYF. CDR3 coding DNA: TGTGCCAGCAGCTTTTTTACAGGGACAGGGGTCTACGAGCAGTACTTC.

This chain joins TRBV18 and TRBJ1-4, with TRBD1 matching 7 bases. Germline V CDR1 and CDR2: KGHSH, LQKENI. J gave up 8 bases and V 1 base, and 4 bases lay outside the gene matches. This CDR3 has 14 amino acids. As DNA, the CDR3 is TGTGCCAGCTCACCACTTAGACAGGGCGAAAAACTGTTTTTT. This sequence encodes CASSPLRQGEKLFF. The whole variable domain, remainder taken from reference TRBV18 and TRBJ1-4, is NAGVMQNPRHLVRRRGQEARLRCSPMKGHSHVYWYRQLPEEGLKFMVYLQKENIIDESGMPKERFSAEFPKEGPSILRIQQVVRGDSAAYFCASSPLRQGEKLFFGSGTQLSVL.

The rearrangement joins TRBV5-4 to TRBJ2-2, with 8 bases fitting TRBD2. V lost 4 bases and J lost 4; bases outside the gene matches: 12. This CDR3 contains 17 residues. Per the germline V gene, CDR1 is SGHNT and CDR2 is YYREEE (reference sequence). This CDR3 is CASSPGLSGSVTGELFF. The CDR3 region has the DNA TGTGCCAGCAGCCCGGGTCTCAGCGGGAGCGTCACCGGGGAGCTGTTTTTT.